Below are 22 T cell receptor beta chains sequenced from a single sample in a study of beta chain features in type 1 diabetes. The study reverse transcribed the entire isolated RNA, so it sequenced expressed TCRB transcripts. TCRdb keeps only in-frame clones here, not all; method: immunoSEQ multiplex PCR. The data hold 200,000 to 300,000 clones, with about 26% observed a single time. The sample consisted of central memory CD4+ T cells from blood. The source of these receptors is a man aged 30 to 39 in good health.

This clone occurred a few times. V gene TRBV29-1 combines with J gene TRBJ2-7; 11 bases align to TRBD2. The CDR3 consists of 13 residues. CDR1 and CDR2 from the germline V gene are SQVTM and ANQGSEA. The ends lost 7 bases at V and 9 bases at J; junction bases unmatched: 11. CDR3 DNA: TGCAGCGCCACTAGCGGGAGTACCAACGGGCAGTACTTC. It specifies CSATSGSTNGQYF.

As concerns this clone: The sample contains more than one DNA sequence encoding this CDR3. This rearrangement joins TRBV11-2 to TRBJ2-5; no firm D call. The CDR3 is made up of 12 amino acids. The V end lost 4 bases, the J end lost 5 bases, and 8 bases lay between the germline ends. Germline CDR1 and CDR2: SGHAT and FQNNGV. Here the CDR3 DNA reads TGTGCCAGCAGCTCCCGTCCCGAGACCCAGTACTTC. This encodes CASSSRPETQYF.

The J gene is TRBJ2-5, the V gene TRBV5-4, with 9 bases that match TRBD2. The CDR3 contains 17 residues. CDR1 SGHNT and CDR2 YYREEE come from the germline V gene (reference sequence). Losses at the gene ends were 4 bases for V and 5 bases for J; bases not matched to a gene: 15. The CDR3 here is CASSPGAGTSPLETQYF. The DNA of the CDR3 is TGTGCCAGCAGCCCGGGCGCAGGGACTAGCCCGTTGGAGACCCAGTACTTC.

Written as DNA, the CDR3 is TGTGCCAGCAGCCCGCCGGTGGGAGTCCAAGAGACCCAGTACTTC. Protein sequence: CASSPPVGVQETQYF. V gene TRBV28 combines with J gene TRBJ2-5, with D possibly TRBD2 on 5 matching bases. V dropped 6 bases and J dropped 1 base, with 15 bases sitting between them. The CDR3 length is 15 residues. CDR1 MDHEN and CDR2 SYDVKM come from the germline V gene. The variable domain in full, with the rest retrieved from reference TRBV28 and TRBJ2-5, is DVKVTQSSRYLVKRTGEKVFLECVQDMDHENMFWYRQDPGLGLRLIYFSYDVKMKEKGDIPEGYSVSREKKERFSLILESASTNQTSMYLCASSPPVGVQETQYFGPGTRLLVL.

This clone was seen a handful of times. This sequence joins TRBV5-4 and TRBJ2-3, with a weak D call TRBD2 (6 bases). V gave up 3 bases and J gave up 0 bases, with 11 bases separating them. The CDR3 loop spans 15 amino acids. CDR1 is SGHNT and CDR2 is YYREEE in the germline V gene (reference sequence). CDR3 protein: CASSSWRGSTDTQYF. DNA of the CDR3: TGTGCCAGCAGCTCTTGGCGGGGTAGCACAGATACGCAGTATTTT.

This clone was detected only once. In the same sample, other DNA sequences code for this CDR3. This chain links TRBV6-5 with TRBJ2-7, with 8 positions matching TRBD2. Looked up from germline, CDR1 is MNHEY and CDR2 is SVGAGI. CDR3 length equals 14 residues. With V trimmed by 6 bases and J by 0 bases, 4 bases remained unmatched. The CDR3 protein is CASSPGTSSYEQYF. CDR3 sequence (DNA): TGTGCCAGCAGCCCTGGGACTAGCTCCTACGAGCAGTACTTC.

The V gene is TRBV7-2, the J gene TRBJ2-1; 7 bases map to TRBD1. Germline assignment: CDR1 SGHTA and CDR2 FQGNSA. V was clipped by 3 bases and J by 5 bases; unmatched bases: 10. The CDR3 is made up of 16 amino acids. CDR3 amino acids: CASSFEGQAINNEQFF. For the CDR3, the DNA is TGTGCCAGCAGCTTCGAAGGACAGGCGATTAACAATGAGCAGTTCTTC.

V and J are TRBV9 and TRBJ2-5, with D perhaps TRBD1 (6 bases). This CDR3 has 15 amino acids. The V and J ends lost 3 bases and 2 bases respectively, with 14 bases between them. Germline loops: CDR1 SGDLS, CDR2 YYNGEE. This CDR3 reads CASSALGAVQETQYF. The CDR3 DNA follows: TGTGCCAGCAGCGCTTTGGGGGCTGTTCAAGAGACCCAGTACTTC. The whole variable domain, filled in from reference TRBV9 and TRBJ2-5, reads DSGVTQTPKHLITATGQRVTLRCSPRSGDLSVYWYQQSLDQGLQFLIQYYNGEERAKGNILERFSAQQFPDLHSELNLSSLELGDSALYFCASSALGAVQETQYFGPGTRLLVL.

In its sample, this clone was seen a few times. The gene calls are TRBV7-9 and TRBJ2-7; TRBD2 matches at 9 bases. The CDR3 is 12 amino acids. From germline, CDR1 is SEHNR and CDR2 FQNEAQ (reference sequence). The junction had 8 bases not matched to a gene; V was cut back by 9 bases and J by 8 bases. CDR3: CASQREDPQQYF. Written as DNA, the CDR3 is TGTGCCAGTCAGCGGGAGGACCCACAGCAGTACTTC.

This chain connects TRBV5-1 to TRBJ1-6; TRBD1 aligns across 7 bases. Trimming took 4 bases from V and 5 from J; bases not matched to a gene: 3. Germline loops: CDR1 SGHRS, CDR2 YFSETQ. The CDR3 consists of 14 residues. DNA of the CDR3: TGCGCCAGCAGCCCCGGGACAGATAATTCACCCCTCCACTTT. It is translated as CASSPGTDNSPLHF.

The V gene is TRBV12-5, the J gene TRBJ2-5, with D hard to call. Trimming removed 7 bases at V and 3 bases at J, with 6 bases between. The germline gives CDR1 LGHNT, CDR2 FRNRAP. CDR3 length: 11 residues. CDR3 protein: CASAIEETQYF. The DNA for the CDR3 is TGTGCTAGTGCCATAGAAGAGACCCAGTACTTC.

V gene TRBV25-1 combines with J gene TRBJ1-4; maybe TRBD1 (5 bases). Germline CDR1 reads MGHDK; CDR2 reads SYGVNS. Trimming took 3 bases from V and 6 from J, leaving 17 bases between them. The length of the CDR3 is 16 residues. The CDR3 loop reads CASSDTVPGSHEKLFF. The CDR3 DNA follows: TGTGCCAGCAGTGATACGGTGCCAGGGTCGCATGAAAAACTGTTTTTT.

The chain is built from TRBV11-2 and TRBJ2-3; the match to TRBD1 covers 9 bases. Per the germline V gene, CDR1 is SGHAT and CDR2 is FQNNGV. CDR3 length equals 13 residues. With V trimmed by 0 bases and J by 14 bases, 6 bases remained unmatched. The CDR3 coding sequence is TGTGCCAGCAGCTTAGATAGGACAGGGGTGTCGTATTTT. Translation gives CASSLDRTGVSYF.

The rearrangement joins TRBV5-4 to TRBJ2-7; D may be TRBD2 (6 bases). The CDR3 loop spans 13 amino acids. Germline CDR1 and CDR2: SGHNT and YYREEE (reference sequence). Trimming left V 0 bases short and J 6 bases short, with 10 bases between. CDR3 coding DNA: TGTGCCAGCAGCTTGGCCCTGCGGGGCGAGCAGTACTTC. Its protein is CASSLALRGEQYF.

The chain combines TRBV30 with TRBJ1-4, with unresolved D. The CDR3 has 13 amino acids. The V end was cut by 0 bases, the J end by 4 bases, with 6 bases between. The germline CDR1 and CDR2 sequences are GTSNPN and SVGIG (reference sequence). CDR3 DNA: TGTGCCTGGAGTGTAATGGTTAATGAAAAACTGTTTTTT. Its translation: CAWSVMVNEKLFF.

The chain combines TRBV5-1 with TRBJ1-1; a possible D gene is TRBD1 (5 bases). This CDR3 is built from 15 residues. The V and J ends lost 5 bases and 3 bases respectively, with 17 bases between them. Per the germline V gene, CDR1 is SGHRS and CDR2 is YFSETQ. The CDR3 reads CASRFRGGEYTEAFF. The CDR3 coding sequence is TGCGCCAGCAGATTTCGCGGAGGGGAGTACACTGAAGCTTTCTTT.

V usage is TRBV29-1 and J usage is TRBJ1-1, with TRBD1 identical over 8 bases. The CDR3 totals 16 residues. CDR1 is SQVTM and CDR2 is ANQGSEA in the germline V gene. V shed 5 bases and J 5 bases; nucleotides not matched to a gene: 16. Here the CDR3 reads CSVTGGIRTGKTEAFF. DNA of the CDR3: TGCAGCGTTACCGGGGGGATCAGGACAGGGAAAACTGAAGCTTTCTTT.

This clone has only a few counts. The chain recombines TRBV25-1 with TRBJ2-1; 8 nucleotides match TRBD2. The CDR3 runs to 14 residues. The germline V gene encodes CDR1 MGHDK and CDR2 SYGVNS. With 4 bases clipped from V and 4 bases from J, the junction kept 3 bases outside the gene matches. As DNA, the CDR3 is TGTGCCAGCAGTGGGGGACTAGTTTACAATGAGCAGTTCTTC. This sequence encodes CASSGGLVYNEQFF.

As DNA, the CDR3 is TGTGCCACGGTGGCCCCGGAGGTTAATGAGCAGTTCTTC. It yields the protein CATVAPEVNEQFF. The chain has TRBV10-3 and TRBJ2-1; maybe TRBD2 (5 bases). Trimming took off 10 bases at V and 7 bases at J, with 17 bases between the two ends. The germline CDR1 and CDR2 sequences are ENHRY and SYGVKD. This CDR3 region has 13 residues.

This clone showed up just a few times. The CDR3 region is CASSLVKIGGRDGYTF. The CDR3 DNA follows: TGTGCCAGCAGCTTAGTGAAGATCGGAGGGAGGGATGGCTACACCTTC. The chain carries TRBV7-2 and TRBJ1-2, with no clear D. The CDR3 contains 16 residues. The V end lost 1 base, the J end lost 6 bases, and 18 bases lay between the germline ends. Per germline, CDR1 SGHTA and CDR2 FQGNSA.

This clone was detected only a few times. The chain uses TRBV6-1 and TRBJ2-1; 9 bases fit TRBD2. J gave up 9 bases and V 1 base, and 7 bases lay outside the gene matches. This CDR3 contains 15 residues. CDR1 is MNHNS and CDR2 is SASEGT in the germline V gene. CDR3 amino acids: CASSEGLAGMSEQFF. CDR3 coding DNA: TGTGCCAGCAGTGAAGGTCTAGCGGGAATGTCTGAGCAGTTCTTC.

This clone showed up just a few times. V and J are TRBV4-3 and TRBJ2-1; 8 nucleotides agree with TRBD2. With V trimmed by 3 bases and J by 4 bases, 11 bases remained unmatched. The CDR3 loop spans 17 amino acids. Germline loops: CDR1 LGHNA, CDR2 YSLEER. The CDR3 reads CASSQVAGAGVYNEQFF. The CDR3, as DNA: TGCGCCAGCAGCCAGGTCGCGGGAGCGGGAGTATACAATGAGCAGTTCTTC.